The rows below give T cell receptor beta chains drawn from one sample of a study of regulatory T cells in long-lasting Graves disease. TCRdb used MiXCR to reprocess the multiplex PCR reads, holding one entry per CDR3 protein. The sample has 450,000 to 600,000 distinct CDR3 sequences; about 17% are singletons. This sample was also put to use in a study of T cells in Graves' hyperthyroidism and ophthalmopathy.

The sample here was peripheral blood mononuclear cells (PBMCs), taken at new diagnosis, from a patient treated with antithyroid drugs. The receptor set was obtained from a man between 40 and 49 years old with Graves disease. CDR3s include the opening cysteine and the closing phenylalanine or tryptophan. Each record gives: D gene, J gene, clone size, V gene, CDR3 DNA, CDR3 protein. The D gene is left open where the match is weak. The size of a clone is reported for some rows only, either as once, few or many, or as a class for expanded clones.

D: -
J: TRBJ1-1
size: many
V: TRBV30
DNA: TGTGCCTGGAAACTGAACACTGAAGCTTTCTTT
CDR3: CAWKLNTEAFF

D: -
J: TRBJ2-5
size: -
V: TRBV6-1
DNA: TGTGCCAGCAGAGAGATGAAAGAGACCCAGTACTTC
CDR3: CASREMKETQYF

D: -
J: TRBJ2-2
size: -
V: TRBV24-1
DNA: TGTGCCACCAGTGATCGTAGGGGGCGAGGACTGGGACTAACTATGATGGCCGGGGAGCTGTTTTTT
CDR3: CATSDRRGRGLGLTMMAGELFF

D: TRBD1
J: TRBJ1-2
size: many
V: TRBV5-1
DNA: TGCGCCAGCAGCTACGGACAGGCCAACTATGGCTACACCTTC
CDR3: CASSYGQANYGYTF

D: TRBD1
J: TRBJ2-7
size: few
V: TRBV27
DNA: TGTGCCAGCAGCTTAGGGGACACGGGACAGGGGGCCTACGAGCAGTACTTC
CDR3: CASSLGDTGQGAYEQYF

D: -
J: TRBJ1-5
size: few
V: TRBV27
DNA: TGTGCCAGCAGGCACTCGTCAAGCAATCAGCCCCAGCATTTT
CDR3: CASRHSSSNQPQHF

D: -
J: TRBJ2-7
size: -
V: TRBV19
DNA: TGTGCCAGTAGTATAGAGGACCGAGGGGAGCAGTACTTC
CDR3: CASSIEDRGEQYF

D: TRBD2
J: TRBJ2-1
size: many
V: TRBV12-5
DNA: TGTGCCAGCGGACTAGCGGGAGACAATGAGCAGTTCTTC
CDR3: CASGLAGDNEQFF

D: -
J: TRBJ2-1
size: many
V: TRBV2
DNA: TGTGCCAGCAGGGAGCTAGCGTTCTCCTACAATGAGCAGTTCTTC
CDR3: CASRELAFSYNEQFF

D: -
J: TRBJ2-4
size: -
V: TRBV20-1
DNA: TGCAGTGCTAGAGATTTGGAGGATATAGCCAAAAACATTCAGTACTTC
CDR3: CSARDLEDIAKNIQYF

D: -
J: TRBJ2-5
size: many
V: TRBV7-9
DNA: TGTGCCAGCAGCTTAGCGCGGTCGGGTGTTGGGACCCAGTACTTC
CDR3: CASSLARSGVGTQYF

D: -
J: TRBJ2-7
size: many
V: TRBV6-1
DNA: TGTGCCAGCAGTGGAACCGGGACACTTGGCTCCTACGAGCAGTACTTC
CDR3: CASSGTGTLGSYEQYF

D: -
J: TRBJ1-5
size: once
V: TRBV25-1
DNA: TGTGCCAGCAGTGATGGGGGACGGAATCAGCCCCAGCATTTT
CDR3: CASSDGGRNQPQHF

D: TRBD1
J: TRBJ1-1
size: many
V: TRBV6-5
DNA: TGTGCCAGCAGTTACGCAGGGGGCCGCACTGAAGCTTTCTTT
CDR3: CASSYAGGRTEAFF

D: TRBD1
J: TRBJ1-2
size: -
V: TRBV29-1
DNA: TGCAGTGCATCCGGGACAGGGCAACCTGGAGGGGGCTACACCTTC
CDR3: CSASGTGQPGGGYTF

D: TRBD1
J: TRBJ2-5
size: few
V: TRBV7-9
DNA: TGTGCCAGCAGCTTATCGATACAGGGGTCCCAAGAGACCCAGTACTTC
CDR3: CASSLSIQGSQETQYF

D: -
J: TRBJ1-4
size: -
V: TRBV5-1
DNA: TGCGCCAGCAGCTTGGGGGCTGCCCTGGATGAAAAACTGTTTTTT
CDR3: CASSLGAALDEKLFF

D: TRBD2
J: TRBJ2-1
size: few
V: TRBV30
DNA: TGTGCCTGGAGTCCAACTAGCGGGATAAGCTATGAGCAGTTCTTC
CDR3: CAWSPTSGISYEQFF

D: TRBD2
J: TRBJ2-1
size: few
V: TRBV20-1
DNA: TGCAGTGCTAGAGTAGCTAGCGGGAGTCCCTACAATGAGCAGTTCTTC
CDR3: CSARVASGSPYNEQFF

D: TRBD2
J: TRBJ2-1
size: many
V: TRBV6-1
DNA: TGTGCCAGCAGTGAACTGCTAGCGGGAGGGAATGAGCAGTTCTTC
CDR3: CASSELLAGGNEQFF

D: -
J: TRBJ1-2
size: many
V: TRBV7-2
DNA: TGTGCCAGCAGCTTAGCGGCCCCCACAGGCGACTATGGCTACACCTTC
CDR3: CASSLAAPTGDYGYTF

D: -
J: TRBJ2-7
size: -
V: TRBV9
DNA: TGTGCCAGCAGCTCGCCTCCCGGTCTTGAGCAGTACTTC
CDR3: CASSSPPGLEQYF

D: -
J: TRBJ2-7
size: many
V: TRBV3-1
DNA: TGTGCCAGCAGCCAAGCTTCAAGAGGCCTAACCTACGAGCAGTACTTC
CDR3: CASSQASRGLTYEQYF

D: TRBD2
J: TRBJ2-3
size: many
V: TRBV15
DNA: TGTGCCACCAGCATGACTAGCGGGAGGGCAGATACGCAGTATTTT
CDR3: CATSMTSGRADTQYF

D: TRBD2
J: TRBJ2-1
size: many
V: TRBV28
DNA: TGTGCCAGCAGTTATGAGACTAGCGTGTACAATGAGCAGTTCTTC
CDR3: CASSYETSVYNEQFF

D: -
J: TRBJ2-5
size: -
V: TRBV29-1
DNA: TGCAGCGTCGTAACAACAGGGACGCATTCAGTGGAGACCCAGTACTTC
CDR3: CSVVTTGTHSVETQYF